This TCR beta chain was recorded in a study of T-cell reconstitution after alpha-beta-depleted transplantation in children. Unique molecular identifiers were used to barcode this TCRbeta library. Each CDR3 protein gets one entry after TCRdb re-called the PCR reads with MiXCR. The data contain a few hundred thousand distinct CDR3 sequences, 9.9% of them singletons. Germline V gene sequence: CDR1 SGHDN, CDR2 FVKESK. The V end lost 4 bases, the J end lost 5 bases, and 11 bases lay between the germline ends. The CDR3 sequence is 13 residues long. This clonotype originated in a human donor who donated a stem cell graft to a child with SCID. This material consisted of PBMCs from the stem cell graft donor, taken from the stem cell graft. J is TRBJ2-5 and V is TRBV14, with D hard to call. The CDR3 DNA reads TGTGCCAGCAGCCCTTTAAAACGGGAGACCCAGTACTTC. Protein sequence: CASSPLKRETQYF.